This is a list of T cell receptor beta chains from one sample in a study of T-cell memory formation after mild COVID-19. Using its own MiXCR run on the 5' RACE reads, TCRdb lists one record per CDR3 protein. The table lists about 350,000 distinct CDR3 sequences, roughly an eighth of them singletons. Sequenced material: PBMCs or a T cell subset sorted from them (not recorded which). The source of these receptors is a man aged 18 to 30 who had mild COVID-19 (a few samples of this study predate the infection). Cell type and time point are not known. Both conserved end residues are part of each CDR3. The D gene is left open where the match is weak. Clone size is not always given. Where it is, it says once, few, many or a class for expanded clones.

NA	TRBV3-1	TRBJ2-5	NA	CASSSGLPSETQYF	TGTGCCAGCAGCTCTGGACTGCCCTCTGAGACCCAGTACTTC
TRBD1	TRBV20-1	TRBJ1-2	NA	CSADRAAGYTF	TGCAGTGCCGACAGGGCGGCAGGCTACACCTTC
NA	TRBV10-3	TRBJ1-5	few	CAIRGGADQPQHF	TGTGCCATCAGAGGGGGGGCTGATCAGCCCCAGCATTTT
NA	TRBV9	TRBJ2-5	NA	CASSVVTESTQYF	TGTGCCAGCAGCGTAGTGACGGAATCGACCCAGTACTTC
NA	TRBV6-5	TRBJ1-1	NA	CAASARLPLSQNTEAFF	TGTGCCGCCAGCGCGCGTCTCCCGCTCAGTCAGAACACTGAAGCTTTCTTT
NA	TRBV3-1	TRBJ2-1	NA	CASSLPDRDNEQFF	TGTGCCAGCAGCCTCCCGGACAGAGACAATGAGCAGTTCTTC
NA	TRBV6-5	TRBJ1-2	NA	CASSHGDREGYTF	TGTGCCAGCAGTCACGGGGACCGGGAGGGCTACACCTTC
TRBD2	TRBV7-3	TRBJ2-3	few	CASSPKLYLKTSCSGTDTQYF	TGTGCCAGCAGCCCAAAACTCTACCTGAAGACTAGCTGCTCGGGCACAGATACGCAGTATTTT
TRBD1	TRBV7-2	TRBJ1-2	few	CASSAGQVYGYTF	TGTGCCAGCAGCGCGGGACAGGTCTATGGCTACACCTTC
NA	TRBV11-2	TRBJ1-1	few	CASSLRRGGIAEAFF	TGTGCCAGCAGCCTCCGCCGGGGAGGGATAGCTGAAGCTTTCTTT